One sample yielded the 28 T cell receptor beta chains listed below, sequenced in a study of synovial regulatory T cells in juvenile arthritis. Clones were read by immunoSEQ multiplex PCR, and TCRdb kept only the in-frame ones, dropping some. The repertoire shows over 9,000 clones; the top ten hold roughly 2%. The sample was Treg cells from blood. Specified subset: remaining (HLA-DR-negative) circulating blood Treg cells. All receptors derive from a donor aged 2-30 years with juvenile idiopathic arthritis.

The rearrangement links TRBV29-1 to TRBJ2-1. The CDR3 is made up of 14 amino acids. No DNA is recorded. The germline V gene has CDR1 SQVTM and CDR2 ANQGSEA. The CDR3 sequence is CSVVSGQFYNEQFF.

V gene TRBV11-2 combines with J gene TRBJ2-1; the TCRdb D gene call, TRBD2, has no DNA to confirm it. The CDR3 has 13 residues. A DNA sequence was not provided. The germline V gene encodes CDR1 SGHAT and CDR2 FQNNGV. CDR3 sequence: CASRNSIAVEQFF.

The V gene is TRBV5-1, the J gene TRBJ2-1; TCRdb indicates TRBD1, and absent DNA this call remains unverified. Germline V gene sequence: CDR1 SGHRS, CDR2 YFSETQ. This CDR3 is 15 amino acids long. Only the protein is available. The CDR3 reads CASSAPGQAYNEQFF.

CDR3 loop: CASSWRDTNTGELFF. The chain uses TRBV7-2 and TRBJ2-2. Per the germline V gene, CDR1 is SGHTA and CDR2 is FQGNSA. The CDR3 has 15 residues. No DNA is listed.

The CDR3 sequence: CASSEFRRSGLKPTNEQFF. V usage is TRBV6-1 and J usage is TRBJ2-1. The CDR3 totals 19 residues. The DNA sequence is not available. Germline V lookup: CDR1 MNHNS, CDR2 SASEGT.

The CDR3 protein is CAVGAKAFF. The chain uses TRBV30 and TRBJ1-1; TCRdb designates TRBD1, a call that cannot be tested without DNA. CDR1 and CDR2 from the germline V gene are GTSNPN and SVGIG (reference sequence). CDR3 length: 9 amino acids. The nucleotide record is missing.

CDR3 residues: CASSEWGSGNTIYF. The chain recombines TRBV25-1 with TRBJ1-3. The germline V gene has CDR1 MGHDK and CDR2 SYGVNS. This CDR3 is 14 amino acids long. No nucleotide data were recorded. The variable domain in full, with the rest retrieved from reference TRBV25-1 and TRBJ1-3, is EADIYQTPRYLVIGTGKKITLECSQTMGHDKMYWYQQDPGMELHLIHYSYGVNSTEKGDLSSESTVSRIRTEHFPLTLESARPSHTSQYLCASSEWGSGNTIYFGEGSWLTVV.

CDR3 residues: CASSGGNQPQHF. The chain carries TRBV27 and TRBJ1-5. The CDR3 extends over 12 amino acids. The record lacks a DNA sequence. In germline, CDR1 is MNHEY, CDR2 SMNVEV (reference sequence).

The chain employs TRBV7-2 and TRBJ2-1. The CDR3 is 16 amino acids. The DNA is not on file. Germline V gene data show CDR1 as SGHTA and CDR2 as FQGNSA. The CDR3 is CASSSRVLPPYNEQFF.

The chain carries TRBV18 and TRBJ1-1. This CDR3 contains 17 residues. The record lacks a DNA sequence. The germline V gene encodes CDR1 KGHSH and CDR2 LQKENI. The CDR3 sequence: CASSPPAYGRGNTEAFF.

The rearrangement joins TRBV11-2 to TRBJ1-4; TCRdb lists TRBD1, though no DNA is available to test this call. This CDR3 is 15 amino acids long. No DNA is given. Per the germline V gene, CDR1 is SGHAT and CDR2 is FQNNGV. CDR3 in amino acids: CASSPADRGNEKLFF.

The gene calls are TRBV5-6 and TRBJ2-1; checking the TCRdb D call of TRBD2 is not possible without DNA. This CDR3 has 16 residues. This entry has no DNA. Germline CDR1 SGHDT, CDR2 YYEEEE. The CDR3 is CASSLTGLAGINEQFF.

V gene TRBV5-1 combines with J gene TRBJ1-4; absent DNA, TCRdb's TRBD1 call cannot be checked. The length of the CDR3 is 15 residues. No DNA appears here. Germline lookup yields CDR1 SGHRS and CDR2 YFSETQ. This chain's CDR3 is CASSLEGQSNEKLFF.

The chain couples TRBV7-9 to TRBJ1-2; there is no DNA to check the TCRdb D call of TRBD1. The germline V gene encodes CDR1 SEHNR and CDR2 FQNEAQ (reference sequence). The CDR3 is 14 residues long. DNA was not recorded. CDR3: CASSLWVRDYGYTF.

This sequence joins TRBV4-2 and TRBJ2-1; the D call of TRBD2 rests on TCRdb alone, since no DNA is present to check it. Germline loops: CDR1 LGHNA, CDR2 YNFKEQ. The CDR3 runs 15 residues. No DNA has been recorded. Here the CDR3 reads CASSQDPSTFNEQFF.

The V call is TRBV30, the J call TRBJ2-2; as DNA is missing, the TRBD1 call by TCRdb cannot be tested. The CDR3 is 12 amino acids. Nucleotide data are not available. Germline-derived CDR1 and CDR2 are GTSNPN and SVGIG (reference sequence). CDR3 in amino acids: CAWSVHPGELFF.

Measured by frequency, this clone is medium-sized (0.01 to 0.1%). The rearrangement uses TRBV5-1 and TRBJ2-7; TCRdb's assignment of TRBD2 cannot be checked, as there is no DNA. This CDR3 region has 15 residues. Only the protein is available. Germline CDR1 SGHRS, CDR2 YFSETQ. CDR3 loop: CASSLGGTVSYEQYF. The entire variable domain, with the rest obtained from reference TRBV5-1 and TRBJ2-7, is as follows: KAGVTQTPRYLIKTRGQQVTLSCSPISGHRSVSWYQQTPGQGLQFLFEYFSETQRNKGNFPGRFSGRQFSNSRSEMNVSTLELGDSALYLCASSLGGTVSYEQYFGPGTRLTVT.

This clone is deemed medium-sized by its frequency. This chain connects TRBV18 to TRBJ2-7; the TRBD2 assignment by TCRdb is unverifiable without DNA. The germline gives CDR1 KGHSH, CDR2 LQKENI. This CDR3 has 15 amino acids. No DNA was logged. CDR3 in amino acids: CASSPGLTLPYEQYF. The entire variable domain, with the rest obtained from reference TRBV18 and TRBJ2-7, is as follows: NAGVMQNPRHLVRRRGQEARLRCSPMKGHSHVYWYRQLPEEGLKFMVYLQKENIIDESGMPKERFSAEFPKEGPSILRIQQVVRGDSAAYFCASSPGLTLPYEQYFGPGTRLTVT.

V usage is TRBV7-2 and J usage is TRBJ2-1; TCRdb's D call, TRBD1, is unchecked because there is no DNA. Per the germline V gene, CDR1 is SGHTA and CDR2 is FQGNSA. The CDR3 has 16 residues. Only the protein sequence is given. CDR3 sequence: CASSLVAQGANGEQFF.

This rearrangement joins TRBV27 to TRBJ1-2; the D gene TCRdb calls, TRBD1, cannot be checked with no DNA. This CDR3 is 14 amino acids long. No DNA sequence was recorded. Germline V gives CDR1 MNHEY, CDR2 SMNVEV (reference sequence). The CDR3 sequence is CASSPRDRNYGYTF.

The chain carries TRBV10-3 and TRBJ2-2; TCRdb reports TRBD2, a call that lacks DNA to check it against. Germline values: CDR1 ENHRY, CDR2 SYGVKD. The CDR3 loop spans 22 amino acids. No DNA is listed. The CDR3 sequence is CAISEPPGSPSGRAVITGELFF.

This clone registers medium-sized by frequency. This chain uses TRBV10-2 with TRBJ2-7; TCRdb proposes TRBD2, but this gene call is untestable without DNA. This CDR3 is built from 13 residues. The DNA is unrecorded. CDR1 is WSHSY, CDR2 SAAADI, per germline. The CDR3 reads CASSVSGIYEQYF.

V is TRBV28 and J is TRBJ2-2; TCRdb gives TRBD2 as the D gene, but with no DNA this cannot be confirmed. The germline V gene has CDR1 MDHEN and CDR2 SYDVKM. This CDR3 is 18 amino acids long. No coding sequence is recorded. The CDR3 reads CASSLFRGRGESTGELFF.

The rearrangement uses TRBV6-5 and TRBJ1-2; TCRdb outputs TRBD1, but without DNA this stays unchecked. The CDR3 is 12 amino acids. Only the protein is available. The germline CDR1 and CDR2 sequences are MNHEY and SVGAGI. The CDR3: CASRDRGYGYTF.

The gene calls are TRBV5-1 and TRBJ2-2; no DNA is available, so the TRBD2 call from TCRdb remains unchecked. This CDR3 region has 16 residues. No DNA appears here. Germline assignment: CDR1 SGHRS and CDR2 YFSETQ. This CDR3 reads CASSAGLAQNTGELFF.

The CDR3 region is CASSRTGENTEAFF. The V and J genes are TRBV18 and TRBJ1-1; TCRdb designates TRBD1, a call that cannot be tested without DNA. This CDR3 has 14 amino acids. DNA is not on record. The germline V gene has CDR1 KGHSH and CDR2 LQKENI.

The genes are TRBV5-1 and TRBJ1-2; checking the TCRdb D call of TRBD1 is not possible without DNA. CDR1 is SGHRS, CDR2 YFSETQ, per germline. The CDR3 extends over 15 amino acids. The protein alone is recorded here. CDR3 protein: CASSSSHRGFYGYTF.

The V gene is TRBV28, the J gene TRBJ1-1; the D call of TRBD1 rests on TCRdb alone, since no DNA is present to check it. CDR1 is MDHEN and CDR2 is SYDVKM in the germline V gene. The CDR3 is 15 amino acids. The nucleotide record is missing. The CDR3 here is CASSLLWGRNTEAFF.